This record concerns one T cell receptor (beta chain) sequence. The sample comes from a study of blood T cell repertoires in COVID-19. For the study at large: The study drew acute and convalescent COVID-19 samples from the United States, Italy and Spain. PBMCs, B-cell-depleted T cells, or T cells were the source of the cDNA or gDNA that made up the material.

The junction had 6 bases not matched to a gene; V was cut back by 4 bases and J by 0 bases. The CDR3 sequence is 16 residues long. Germline V lookup: CDR1 SGHAT, CDR2 FQNNGV. Per the original data handling: Amplifying reference gene primers gave estimates of nucleated cell counts. Some clones are missing from TCRdb's copy, which holds only in-frame ones; the method was immunoSEQ multiplex PCR. V and J calls and clone size come straight from that table; D and trimming were deduced from the DNA. The sample includes 70,000 to 95,000 clones, around 90% of them seen just once. The genes are TRBV11-2 and TRBJ1-3, with TRBD1 identical over 7 bases. Sequenced material: peripheral blood. The receptor's source is a woman aged 70 to 79 with acute or convalescent COVID-19. Here the CDR3 reads CASSSGQTISGNTIYF. The CDR3 nucleotides read TGTGCCAGCAGCTCGGGACAGACAATCTCTGGAAACACCATATATTTT.